This paragraph reports one TCR beta chain. Its specificity is unknown. The sample belongs to a study of shared clonotypes between healthy human individuals. Overall study findings and caveats: The small donor group covered limited genetic and exposure diversity.

Trimming took 10 bases from V and 0 from J, leaving 13 bases between them. Germline V gene lookup returns CDR1 LNHDA and CDR2 SQIVND (reference sequence). The CDR3 has 14 amino acids. Only in-frame clones appear in the TCRdb table, and some are missing; sequencing was by immunoSEQ multiplex PCR. The sample carries 2 million to 3 million clones, under 95% recorded once. The chain couples TRBV19 to TRBJ1-3; unclear D gene. The sequence came from a man between 18 and 29 years old in good health. Some clones in this sample may be carry-over from other donors' samples. The specimen was naive CD4+ T cells from PBMCs. Subset given: CD45RA+ positively selected. The CDR3: CATQRTTSGNTIYF. The CDR3 DNA is TGTGCCACCCAGAGGACTACCTCTGGAAACACCATATATTTT.